The 17 T cell receptor beta chains below all came from one sample that was sequenced in a study of vaccination and CD4 T cells after COVID-19. At the Johns Hopkins FTIC core, DNA taken from cultured CD4+ T cells was sequenced by way of the Oncomine TCR Beta short-read assay. TCRdb fed the PCR reads into MiXCR, producing one record per CDR3 protein. The repertoire holds about 7,000 distinct CDR3 sequences, with around 40% as singletons. These TCRs are of unknown antigen specificity. Treatment denoted: approximately nine-day PBMC culture with coronavirus spike peptide pools or control peptides (ViraFEST assay). CD4+ T cells that came from the unexposed donor were collected before the COVID-19 pandemic (2011-2018). The sample taken for sequencing was CD4+ T cells from blood, cultured in vitro. The receptor source for this set is a human donor in good health.

The rearrangement joins TRBV6-4 to TRBJ2-1; 10 bases line up with TRBD2. CDR1 is MRHNA, CDR2 SNTAGT, per germline. V was clipped by 6 bases and J by 4 bases; unmatched bases: 6. The CDR3 loop spans 15 amino acids. In DNA, the CDR3 is TGTGCCAGCAGCGAGCTAGCGGGGGATTACAATGAGCAGTTCTTC. Residues: CASSELAGDYNEQFF.

The rearrangement joins TRBV19 to TRBJ2-6, with no clear D. The CDR3 length is 16 residues. Germline V gene lookup returns CDR1 LNHDA and CDR2 SQIVND (reference sequence). Trimming removed 7 bases from V and 0 bases from J, with 13 bases in between. CDR3 DNA: TGTGCCAGTAAGGGCACATCTAACTCTGGGGCCAACGTCCTGACTTTC. Translating gives CASKGTSNSGANVLTF.

This clonotype was seen more than once but under ten times. V is TRBV7-6 and J is TRBJ2-7; D uncertain. Germline V CDR1 and CDR2: SGHVS, FNYEAQ. CDR3 length equals 14 residues. Trimming took 1 base from V and 3 from J, leaving 10 bases between them. The CDR3 spells CASSLDSGVYEQYF. For the CDR3, the DNA is TGTGCCAGCAGCTTAGACAGTGGAGTCTACGAGCAGTACTTC.

This clonotype was counted between two and nine times. J is TRBJ1-1 and V is TRBV6-2 or TRBV6-3, with no clear D. CDR1 is MNHEY and CDR2 is SVGEGT in the germline V gene. The CDR3 runs to 12 residues. The ends were cut back, 5 bases at V and 6 bases at J, with 10 bases in the middle. This CDR3 reads CASSHRSPEAFF. CDR3 coding DNA: TGTGCCAGCAGTCACCGTTCGCCTGAAGCTTTCTTT.

The chain employs TRBV5-1 and TRBJ2-5; TRBD1 matches 7 bases. The ends lost 4 bases at V and 2 bases at J; junction bases unmatched: 11. CDR1 is SGHRS, CDR2 YFSETQ, per germline. The CDR3 runs 16 residues. The CDR3 region has the DNA TGCGCCAGCAGCGAAACCGGGACAGCGACACAAGAGACCCAGTACTTC. Its translation is CASSETGTATQETQYF.

The sample holds one count of this clonotype. The chain links TRBV2 to TRBJ2-3; D may be TRBD1 (5 bases). CDR1 and CDR2 from the germline V gene are SNHLY and FYNNEI. This CDR3 spans 14 amino acids. Trimming shortened V by 2 bases and J by 0 bases, and 6 bases separated the two germline ends. This chain's CDR3 is CASSEQGSTDTQYF. In DNA, the CDR3 is TGTGCCAGCAGTGAACAGGGCAGCACAGATACGCAGTATTTT.

This clonotype was seen a few times. The CDR3 DNA is TGCAGTGCTAGCCCGCATTCGAATCAGCCCCAGCATTTT. Translation: CSASPHSNQPQHF. The chain joins TRBV20-1 to TRBJ1-5; D gene ambiguous. This CDR3 is 13 amino acids long. Germline V lookup: CDR1 DFQATT, CDR2 SNEGSKA (reference sequence). Trimming took 3 bases from V and 4 from J, leaving 10 bases between them.

Concerning this clonotype: At one boundary the junction diverges from the germline segment, which might be a read error. V gene TRBV19 combines with J gene TRBJ1-6; 9 bases line up with TRBD1. Germline V gene sequence: CDR1 LNHDA, CDR2 SQIVND (reference sequence). The CDR3 length is 15 residues. CDR3 amino acids: CASSTGQGLGSPRHF. CDR3 bases: TGTGCCAGTAGTACGGGACAGGGTCTGGGTTCACCCCGCCACTTT.

V is TRBV6-1 and J is TRBJ1-1; TRBD1 might be the D (6 bases). The V gene's germline CDR1 is MNHNS and CDR2 SASEGT. CDR3 length: 14 amino acids. V lost 1 base and J 3 bases, leaving 9 bases between the germline ends. CDR3 DNA sequence: TGTGCCAGCAGTGAAGTTAGGGGGGACACTGAAGCTTTCTTT. It codes for CASSEVRGDTEAFF.

This clonotype was counted a few times. The chain uses TRBV28 and TRBJ2-2; no definite D call. Germline V CDR1 and CDR2: MDHEN, SYDVKM. The CDR3 runs 15 residues. The ends were cut back, 3 bases at V and 0 bases at J, with 8 bases in the middle. This CDR3 reads CASSLLQTNTGELFF. The CDR3 DNA reads as TGTGCCAGCAGTTTGCTACAGACGAACACCGGGGAGCTGTTTTTT.

CDR3 nucleotides: TGTGCCAGCAGCCTCGAGAGGGAGACAGAGCGGCCCCAGCATTTT. This gives the protein CASSLERETERPQHF. The genes are TRBV7-8 and TRBJ1-5, with a weak D call TRBD1 (5 bases). Germline CDR1 and CDR2: SGHVS and FQNEAQ. CDR3 length: 15 amino acids. V was cut by 5 bases and J by 9 bases, with 20 bases left in between.

A few counts support this clonotype. J is TRBJ1-2 and V is TRBV7-9; D call uncertain. The CDR3 totals 14 residues. The germline V gene encodes CDR1 SEHNR and CDR2 FQNEAQ (reference sequence). CDR3 nucleotide sequence: TGTGCGCTCACCCCGGCCTCAAGAAAGTATGGCTACACCTTC. Translating it yields CALTPASRKYGYTF.

CDR3 sequence: CASSLARDSMIRNTIYF. CDR3 DNA sequence: TGTGCCAGCAGCTTAGCCCGGGACAGCATGATTCGAAACACCATATATTTT. This chain joins TRBV7-8 and TRBJ1-3; 7 nucleotides align to TRBD1. In germline, CDR1 is SGHVS, CDR2 FQNEAQ. The J segment lost 5 bases and the V segment lost 0 bases, leaving 10 bases of the junction unmatched. This CDR3 region has 17 residues.

The chain has TRBV6-1 and TRBJ1-2; D is perhaps TRBD1 (5 bases). The CDR3 is 13 amino acids. Germline assignment: CDR1 MNHNS and CDR2 SASEGT. Trimming removed 6 bases from V and 8 bases from J, with 16 bases in between. The CDR3 DNA reads as TGTGCCAGCAGCCTGGACTCTGGGGGAGGCTACACCTTC. It is translated as CASSLDSGGGYTF.

J is TRBJ2-7 and V is TRBV6-1, with 14 nucleotides matching TRBD2. Trimming cost V 6 bases and J 3 bases; bases outside gene matches: 4. Germline V lookup: CDR1 MNHNS, CDR2 SASEGT. This CDR3 contains 15 residues. The CDR3: CASRAGLAGDYEQYF. The CDR3 DNA reads as TGTGCCAGCAGAGCGGGACTAGCGGGGGACTACGAGCAGTACTTC.

The rearrangement links TRBV10-1 to TRBJ2-3; D may correspond to TRBD1 or TRBD2 (5 bases each). The CDR3 has 14 residues. V was cut by 8 bases and J by 1 base, with 13 bases left in between. Germline-derived CDR1 and CDR2 are WNHNN and SYGVQD (reference sequence). This chain's CDR3 is CASSPGTRTDTQYF. The CDR3 DNA is TGCGCCAGCTCCCCGGGGACCCGCACAGATACGCAGTATTTT.

The V gene is TRBV30, the J gene TRBJ2-1; tentatively, D is TRBD1 (5 bases). Trimming removed 2 bases at V and 0 bases at J, with 11 bases between. Germline CDR1 and CDR2: GTSNPN and SVGIG (reference sequence). This CDR3 is built from 15 residues. CDR3 in amino acids: CAWSLDSSSYNEQFF. CDR3 nucleotides: TGTGCCTGGAGTCTCGACAGCAGCTCCTACAATGAGCAGTTCTTC.